Following are 10 T cell receptor beta chains from one sample sequenced in a study of T cell changes during pregnancy in multiple sclerosis. Repertoires were generated with immunoSEQ multiplex PCR, while TCRdb's copy carries only in-frame clones and drops some. The top ten clones hold approximately 0.8% of a sample with over 80,000 clones, around nine tenths of them seen once. Source: peripheral blood, taken in the second trimester of pregnancy. The origin of the receptors is a female donor in good health, enrolled as a control in a pregnancy study.

The chain recombines TRBV10-3 with TRBJ2-7; D is perhaps TRBD2 (8 bases). The CDR3 loop spans 15 amino acids. The V and J ends lost 2 bases and 3 bases respectively, with 14 bases between them. CDR1 is ENHRY and CDR2 is SYGVKD in the germline V gene. The CDR3 sequence: CAISEPGGGGYEQYF. The DNA for the CDR3 is TGTGCCATCAGTGAGCCGGGAGGGGGCGGCTACGAGCAGTACTTC.

This chain uses TRBV6-1 with TRBJ2-3; TRBD2 might be the D (5 bases). This CDR3 has 12 residues. Germline CDR1 MNHNS, CDR2 SASEGT. Trimming removed 8 bases at V and 8 bases at J, with 14 bases between. The CDR3 reads CASPTTSGTQYF. The CDR3 DNA reads as TGTGCCAGCCCGACTACATCGGGTACGCAGTATTTT.

The chain is built from TRBV6-1 and TRBJ1-4, with a tentative D call TRBD1 (6 bases). Germline V gives CDR1 MNHNS, CDR2 SASEGT. The CDR3 contains 13 residues. The ends were cut back, 7 bases at V and 9 bases at J, with 15 bases in the middle. In nucleotides, the CDR3 is TGTGCCAGCATTTTAACAGGGACCCAAAAACTGTTTTTT. This encodes CASILTGTQKLFF.

V is TRBV7-2 and J is TRBJ1-6; 7 bases line up with TRBD1. J was trimmed by 7 bases and V by 1 base; bases with no gene match: 4. CDR1 is SGHTA, CDR2 FQGNSA, per germline. The CDR3 contains 15 residues. The CDR3 DNA follows: TGTGCCAGCAGCTTAGTACAGGGGTTGAATTCACCCCTCCACTTT. Its protein is CASSLVQGLNSPLHF.

This chain uses TRBV28 with TRBJ1-5; D ambiguous. Germline CDR1 reads MDHEN; CDR2 reads SYDVKM. V was cut by 3 bases and J by 1 base, with 10 bases left in between. The CDR3 covers 15 residues. CDR3 nucleotide sequence: TGTGCCAGCAGTTTCCCTAAACGGAGCAATCAGCCCCAGCATTTT. It specifies CASSFPKRSNQPQHF.

The chain has TRBV9 and TRBJ1-3; tentatively, D is TRBD1 (5 bases). Germline lookup yields CDR1 SGDLS and CDR2 YYNGEE. The CDR3 is made up of 16 amino acids. V was cut by 0 bases and J by 1 base, with 11 bases left in between. The CDR3 DNA sequence: TGTGCCAGCAGCGTAGCGCCAGGGCAGTCTGGAAACACCATATATTTT. Protein sequence: CASSVAPGQSGNTIYF.

This clone appeared a single time. This chain uses TRBV9 with TRBJ2-3; D remains ambiguous. Germline lookup yields CDR1 SGDLS and CDR2 YYNGEE. V lost 6 bases, J lost 2 bases, and 7 bases lay in between. The CDR3 contains 12 residues. The CDR3 nucleotides read TGTGCCAGCACGGCGGCCACAGATACGCAGTATTTT. Encoded protein: CASTAATDTQYF.

The chain uses TRBV5-1 and TRBJ2-7; D perhaps matches TRBD1 (5 bases). V was shortened by 2 bases and J by 0 bases, with 9 bases between the two germline ends. This CDR3 spans 14 amino acids. CDR1 is SGHRS and CDR2 is YFSETQ in the germline V gene. The CDR3 sequence: CASSFDRNSYEQYF. The CDR3 DNA reads as TGCGCCAGCAGCTTTGACAGAAACTCCTACGAGCAGTACTTC.

The chain carries TRBV30 and TRBJ2-7, with TRBD1 identical over 7 bases. Germline lookup yields CDR1 GTSNPN and CDR2 SVGIG (reference sequence). This CDR3 is built from 12 residues. Germline trimming cut 6 bases from V and 3 bases from J; bases unmatched to any gene: 5. CDR3 amino acids: CACRGSVYEQYF. The CDR3 nucleotides read TGTGCCTGCAGGGGGTCGGTCTACGAGCAGTACTTC.

This clone was recorded only once. The J gene is TRBJ2-2, the V gene TRBV9, with 9 bases aligning to TRBD2. Germline lookup yields CDR1 SGDLS and CDR2 YYNGEE. This CDR3 contains 15 residues. Trimming removed 0 bases from V and 9 bases from J; junction bases left unmatched: 6. The chain's CDR3 is CASSVAPREGRELFF. CDR3 sequence (DNA): TGTGCCAGCAGCGTAGCACCGCGGGAGGGGAGGGAGCTGTTTTTT. The entire variable domain, with the rest obtained from reference TRBV9 and TRBJ2-2, is as follows: DSGVTQTPKHLITATGQRVTLRCSPRSGDLSVYWYQQSLDQGLQFLIQYYNGEERAKGNILERFSAQQFPDLHSELNLSSLELGDSALYFCASSVAPREGRELFFGEGSRLTVL.